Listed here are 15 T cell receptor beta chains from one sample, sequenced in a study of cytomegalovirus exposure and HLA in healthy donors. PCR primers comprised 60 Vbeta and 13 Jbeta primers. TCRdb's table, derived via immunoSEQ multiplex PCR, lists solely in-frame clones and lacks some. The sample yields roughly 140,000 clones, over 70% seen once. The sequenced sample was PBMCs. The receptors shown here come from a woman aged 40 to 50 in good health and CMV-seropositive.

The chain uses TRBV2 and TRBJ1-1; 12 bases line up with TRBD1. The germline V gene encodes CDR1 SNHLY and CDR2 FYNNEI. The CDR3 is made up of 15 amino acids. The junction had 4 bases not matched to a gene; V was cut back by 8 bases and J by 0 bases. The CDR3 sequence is CASRDRGLMNTEAFF. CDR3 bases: TGTGCCAGCCGGGACAGGGGGCTGATGAACACTGAAGCTTTCTTT.

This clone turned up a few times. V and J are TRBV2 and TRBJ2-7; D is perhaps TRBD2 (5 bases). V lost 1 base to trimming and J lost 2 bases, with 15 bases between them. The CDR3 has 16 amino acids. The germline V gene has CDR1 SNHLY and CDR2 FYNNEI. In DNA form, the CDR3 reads TGTGCCAGCAGTGAAGAGTTGGGCGGACTTCCCTACGAGCAGTACTTC. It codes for CASSEELGGLPYEQYF.

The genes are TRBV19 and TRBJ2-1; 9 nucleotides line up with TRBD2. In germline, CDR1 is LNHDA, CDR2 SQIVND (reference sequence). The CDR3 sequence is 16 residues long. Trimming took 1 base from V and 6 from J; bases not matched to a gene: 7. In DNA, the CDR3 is TGTGCCAGTAGTATAGGCGGGGGGGCCCGGACCAATGAGCAGTTCTTC. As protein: CASSIGGGARTNEQFF. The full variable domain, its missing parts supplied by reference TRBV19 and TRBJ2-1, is DGGITQSPKYLFRKEGQNVTLSCEQNLNHDAMYWYRQDPGQGLRLIYYSQIVNDFQKGDIAEGYSVSREKKESFPLTVTSAQKNPTAFYLCASSIGGGARTNEQFFGPGTRLTVL.

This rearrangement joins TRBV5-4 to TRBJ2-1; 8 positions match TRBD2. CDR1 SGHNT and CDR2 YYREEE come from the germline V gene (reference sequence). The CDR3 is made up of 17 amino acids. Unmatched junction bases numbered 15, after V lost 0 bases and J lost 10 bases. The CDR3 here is CASSLAGWRGDRWEQFF. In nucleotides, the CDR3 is TGTGCCAGCAGCTTGGCTGGATGGCGGGGGGACCGATGGGAGCAGTTCTTC.

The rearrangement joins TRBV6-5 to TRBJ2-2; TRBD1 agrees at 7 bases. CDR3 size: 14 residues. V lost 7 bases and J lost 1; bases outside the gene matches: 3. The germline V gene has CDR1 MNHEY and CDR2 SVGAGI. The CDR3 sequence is CASNNRGNTGELFF. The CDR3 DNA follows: TGTGCCAGCAACAACAGGGGGAACACCGGGGAGCTGTTTTTT.

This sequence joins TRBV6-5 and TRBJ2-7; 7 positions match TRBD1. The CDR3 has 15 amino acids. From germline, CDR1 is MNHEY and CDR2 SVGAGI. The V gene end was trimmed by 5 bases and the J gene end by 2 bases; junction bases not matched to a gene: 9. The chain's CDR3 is CASSHPTGATYEQYF. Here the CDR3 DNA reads TGTGCCAGCAGTCACCCCACAGGGGCCACCTACGAGCAGTACTTC.

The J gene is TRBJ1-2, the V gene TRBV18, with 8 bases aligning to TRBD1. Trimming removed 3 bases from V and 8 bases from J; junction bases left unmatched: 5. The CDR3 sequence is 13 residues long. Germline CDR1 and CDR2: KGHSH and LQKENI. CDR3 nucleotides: TGTGCCAGCTCACCCGGACAGGGTTTGGGCTACACCTTC. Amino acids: CASSPGQGLGYTF.

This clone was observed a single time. CDR3 region: CASSESRGGVEKLFF. The CDR3 nucleotides are TGTGCCAGCAGTGAATCGCGAGGGGGAGTTGAAAAACTGTTTTTT. The rearrangement uses TRBV6-1 and TRBJ1-4, with a weak D call TRBD1 (6 bases). In germline, CDR1 is MNHNS, CDR2 SASEGT. Trimming removed 2 bases at V and 7 bases at J, with 14 bases between. This CDR3 is 15 amino acids long.

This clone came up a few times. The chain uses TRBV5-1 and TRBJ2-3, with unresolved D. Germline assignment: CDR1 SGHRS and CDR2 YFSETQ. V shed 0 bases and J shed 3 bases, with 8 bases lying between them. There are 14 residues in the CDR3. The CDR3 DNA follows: TGCGCCAGCAGCTTGGGGCAGATTACAGATACGCAGTATTTT. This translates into CASSLGQITDTQYF. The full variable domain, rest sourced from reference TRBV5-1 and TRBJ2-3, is KAGVTQTPRYLIKTRGQQVTLSCSPISGHRSVSWYQQTPGQGLQFLFEYFSETQRNKGNFPGRFSGRQFSNSRSEMNVSTLELGDSALYLCASSLGQITDTQYFGPGTRLTVL.

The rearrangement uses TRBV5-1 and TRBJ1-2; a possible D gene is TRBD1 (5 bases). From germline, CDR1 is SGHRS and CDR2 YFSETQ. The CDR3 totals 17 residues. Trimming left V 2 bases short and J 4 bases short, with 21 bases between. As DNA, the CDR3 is TGCGCCAGCAGCTTCAGTTCGGCCCGCGCCCAGGGCTATGGCTACACCTTC. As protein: CASSFSSARAQGYGYTF.

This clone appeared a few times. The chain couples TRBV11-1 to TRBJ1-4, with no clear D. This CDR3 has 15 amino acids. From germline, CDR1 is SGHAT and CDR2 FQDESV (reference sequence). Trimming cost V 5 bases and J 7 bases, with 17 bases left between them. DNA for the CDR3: TGTGCCAGCAGCCAACCGGGAAAAGGAAGTGAAAAACTGTTTTTT. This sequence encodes CASSQPGKGSEKLFF.

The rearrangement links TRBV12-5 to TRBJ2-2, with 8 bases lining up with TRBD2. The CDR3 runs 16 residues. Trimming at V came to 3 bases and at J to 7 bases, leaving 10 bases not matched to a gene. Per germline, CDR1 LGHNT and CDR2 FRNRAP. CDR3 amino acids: CASGFRLAGRYGELFF. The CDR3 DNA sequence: TGTGCTAGTGGTTTTAGGCTAGCGGGCCGATACGGGGAGCTGTTTTTT.

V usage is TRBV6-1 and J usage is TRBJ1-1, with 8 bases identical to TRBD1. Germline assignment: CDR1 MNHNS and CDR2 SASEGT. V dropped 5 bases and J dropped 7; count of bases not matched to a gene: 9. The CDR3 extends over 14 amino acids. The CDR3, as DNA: TGTGCCAGCAGTCCCCAGGGGGCGATAGGTGAAGCTTTCTTT. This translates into CASSPQGAIGEAFF.

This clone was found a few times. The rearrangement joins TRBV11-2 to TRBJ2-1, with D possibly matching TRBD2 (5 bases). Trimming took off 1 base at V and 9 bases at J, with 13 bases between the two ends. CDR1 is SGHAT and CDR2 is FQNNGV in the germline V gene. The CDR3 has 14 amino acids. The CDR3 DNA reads TGTGCCAGCAGCTTAGGTCTAGCCTACCCTGAGCAGTTCTTC. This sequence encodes CASSLGLAYPEQFF.

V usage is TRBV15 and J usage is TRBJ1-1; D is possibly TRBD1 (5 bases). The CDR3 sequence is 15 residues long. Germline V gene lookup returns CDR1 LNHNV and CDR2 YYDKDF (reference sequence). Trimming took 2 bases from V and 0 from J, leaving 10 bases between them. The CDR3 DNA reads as TGTGCCACCAGCAGATTGGGGGGAATGAACACTGAAGCTTTCTTT. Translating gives CATSRLGGMNTEAFF.